A selection of T cell receptor beta chains follows, all from one sample in a study of cytotoxic CD8 clonotypes in ibrutinib-treated CLL. Sequencing used immunoSEQ multiplex PCR; TCRdb keeps in-frame clones, though not all of them. The sample consists of about 29,000 clones, 76% of them appearing once. The sample in question was PBMCs, obtained after 36 months of ibrutinib treatment. The receptors stem from a human donor with chronic lymphocytic leukemia. Each CDR3 is given with its conserved first and last residue. A D gene is named only where the DNA matches it firmly. Clone size is stated in some rows and not others, as once, few, many or a class when expanded.

v_call	clone_size	j_call	d_call	cdr3_aa	cdr3_nt
TRBV7-9	-	TRBJ2-3	TRBD1	CATAPGQVGGDTQYF	TGTGCCACCGCGCCGGGACAGGTGGGGGGAGATACGCAGTATTTT
TRBV9	-	TRBJ2-5	TRBD2	CASSVGNGGGQETQYF	TGTGCCAGCAGCGTAGGGAACGGGGGGGGACAAGAGACCCAGTACTTC
TRBV19	-	TRBJ1-1	-	CASSSRPVTPEAFF	TGTGCCAGTAGTTCACGACCCGTTACTCCTGAAGCTTTCTTT
TRBV9	-	TRBJ1-2	-	CASNDPRAGAYGYTF	TGTGCCAGCAACGACCCTCGGGCCGGGGCCTATGGCTACACCTTC
TRBV5-1	-	TRBJ1-1	-	CASSLLGLAVAEAFF	TGCGCCAGCAGCCTCCTCGGCCTGGCAGTGGCTGAAGCTTTCTTT
TRBV7-6	few	TRBJ2-3	TRBD2	CASRFSGGATDTQYF	TGTGCCAGCAGATTTAGCGGGGGGGCCACAGATACGCAGTATTTT
TRBV9	-	TRBJ2-5	TRBD2	CARQTSGGALETQYF	TGTGCCAGGCAGACTAGCGGGGGGGCCTTAGAGACCCAGTACTTC
TRBV2	-	TRBJ2-5	-	CASSEARRGPWETQYF	TGTGCCAGCAGTGAAGCGCGGAGGGGCCCCTGGGAGACCCAGTACTTC
TRBV10-2	once	TRBJ2-1	-	CASQTSGGGDEQFF	TGCGCCAGCCAGACCTCAGGGGGGGGCGATGAGCAGTTCTTC
TRBV4-1	-	TRBJ2-1	-	CASSQEWGSSYNEQFF	TGCGCCAGCAGCCAAGAATGGGGGAGCTCCTACAATGAGCAGTTCTTC
TRBV18	-	TRBJ1-1	TRBD1	CASSSDRANTEAFF	TGTGCCAGCTCATCTGACAGGGCAAACACTGAAGCTTTCTTT
TRBV7-3	-	TRBJ1-1	-	CASSLQENTEAFF	TGTGCCAGCAGCTTACAGGAGAACACTGAAGCTTTCTTT
TRBV7-8	-	TRBJ2-7	-	CASSPGSYEQYF	TGTGCCAGCAGCCCCGGGTCCTACGAGCAGTACTTC
TRBV7-9	few	TRBJ1-3	TRBD1	CASSPGQGAVRGNTIYF	TGTGCCAGCAGTCCGGGGCAGGGGGCAGTGAGGGGAAACACCATATATTTT
TRBV4-2	few	TRBJ1-2	-	CASSQALGAQVYGYTF	TGTGCCAGCAGCCAAGCTTTGGGAGCGCAGGTCTATGGCTACACCTTC
TRBV11-2	-	TRBJ2-7	TRBD2	CASSFGRGGTITYEQYF	TGTGCCAGCAGCTTCGGCCGGGGCGGGACTATTACCTACGAGCAGTACTTC
TRBV14	-	TRBJ2-3	-	CASSQGLTDTQYF	TGTGCCAGCAGCCAAGGGCTCACAGATACGCAGTATTTT
TRBV11-2	-	TRBJ1-2	TRBD1	CASSKGQGVGGYTF	TGTGCCAGCAGCAAGGGACAGGGGGTCGGTGGCTACACCTTC
TRBV10-3	-	TRBJ1-5	-	CATTQGDSNQPQHF	TGTGCCACCACCCAGGGAGATAGCAATCAGCCCCAGCATTTT
TRBV6-5	-	TRBJ1-1	-	CASSFRVGVGDAEAFF	TGTGCCAGCAGTTTTCGGGTAGGGGTTGGGGACGCTGAAGCTTTCTTT
TRBV25-1	-	TRBJ1-5	-	CASSEIGPNQPQHF	TGTGCCAGCAGTGAAATCGGGCCCAATCAGCCCCAGCATTTT
TRBV5-1	-	TRBJ2-4	-	CASSLVGYPENIQYF	TGCGCCAGCAGCTTGGTTGGGTATCCTGAAAACATTCAGTACTTC
TRBV9	-	TRBJ2-7	-	CASSARDAMTGSSYEQYF	TGTGCCAGCAGCGCCCGGGATGCCATGACAGGTAGCTCCTACGAGCAGTACTTC
TRBV11-2	-	TRBJ1-1	TRBD1	CASSPKIYRGKLNTEAFF	TGTGCCAGCAGCCCTAAGATTTACAGGGGGAAACTGAACACTGAAGCTTTCTTT
TRBV27	few	TRBJ1-5	TRBD1	CASSMDRDQPQHF	TGTGCCAGCAGTATGGACAGGGATCAGCCCCAGCATTTT
TRBV20-1	-	TRBJ2-4	-	CSARFGTVQYF	TGCAGTGCTAGATTTGGGACTGTTCAGTACTTC
TRBV27	once	TRBJ1-6	-	CASSFPDRTPLHF	TGTGCCAGCAGTTTTCCGGACAGAACACCCCTCCACTTT